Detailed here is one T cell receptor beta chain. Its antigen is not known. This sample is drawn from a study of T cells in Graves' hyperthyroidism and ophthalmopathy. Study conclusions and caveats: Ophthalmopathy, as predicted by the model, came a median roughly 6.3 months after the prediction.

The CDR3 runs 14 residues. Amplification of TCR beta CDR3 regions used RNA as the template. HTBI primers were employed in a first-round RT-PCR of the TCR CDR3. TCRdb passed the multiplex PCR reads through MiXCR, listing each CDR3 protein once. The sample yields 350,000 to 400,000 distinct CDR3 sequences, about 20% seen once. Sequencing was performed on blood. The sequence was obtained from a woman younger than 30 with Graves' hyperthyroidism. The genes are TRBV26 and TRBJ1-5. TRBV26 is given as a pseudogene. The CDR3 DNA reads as TGTGCCAGCAGCGAACAGGGCCCTAGGCAGCCCCAGCATTTT. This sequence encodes CASSEQGPRQPQHF.